These 17 T cell receptor beta chains originate from one sample sequenced in a study of blood T cell repertoires in COVID-19. Profiled with immunoSEQ multiplex PCR; TCRdb holds only in-frame clones, not every one. The sample has 350,000 to 450,000 clones, roughly 90% seen once; the top ten hold roughly 6.6%. Sequencing used peripheral blood. The receptors shown here come from a woman in her fifties or sixties with COVID-19, enrolled during active disease.

J is TRBJ1-1 and V is TRBV6-1; 8 bases match TRBD1. The CDR3 contains 15 residues. J was trimmed by 4 bases and V by 3 bases; bases with no gene match: 7. The germline CDR1 and CDR2 sequences are MNHNS and SASEGT. Here the CDR3 reads CASSEQGAQGTEAFF. The DNA for the CDR3 is TGTGCCAGCAGTGAGCAGGGGGCGCAGGGCACTGAAGCTTTCTTT.

This clone was detected only once. The V gene is TRBV30, the J gene TRBJ1-2; no clear D gene. V lost 6 bases and J 2 bases, leaving 16 bases between the germline ends. In germline, CDR1 is GTSNPN, CDR2 SVGIG (reference sequence). This CDR3 is 14 amino acids long. The chain's CDR3 is CACRLMILNYGYTF. In DNA, the CDR3 is TGTGCCTGTCGACTGATGATTTTAAACTATGGCTACACCTTC.

The chain carries TRBV19 and TRBJ2-5, with 7 nucleotides matching TRBD1. Per the germline V gene, CDR1 is LNHDA and CDR2 is SQIVND (reference sequence). J lost 2 bases, V lost 5 bases, and 5 bases had no gene match. This CDR3 contains 14 residues. This chain's CDR3 is CASSFRQGQETQYF. The DNA for the CDR3 is TGTGCCAGTAGTTTTCGACAGGGACAAGAGACCCAGTACTTC.

The chain combines TRBV4-2 with TRBJ2-3, with D possibly being TRBD2 (6 bases). The CDR3 is 17 residues long. Germline V gives CDR1 LGHNA, CDR2 YNFKEQ. The V and J ends lost 4 bases and 0 bases respectively, with 17 bases between them. The CDR3, as DNA: TGTGCCAGCAGCCCCCTGTCGGCTAGCGTTAGCACAGATACGCAGTATTTT. The encoded protein is CASSPLSASVSTDTQYF.

This rearrangement joins TRBV29-1 to TRBJ1-4; D perhaps matches TRBD1 (6 bases). V lost 6 bases and J 7 bases, leaving 15 bases between the germline ends. This CDR3 spans 13 amino acids. Germline V gene sequence: CDR1 SQVTM, CDR2 ANQGSEA. This CDR3 reads CSVVQGSSEKLFF. The CDR3, as DNA: TGCAGCGTCGTACAGGGAAGTAGTGAAAAACTGTTTTTT.

The chain carries TRBV7-3 and TRBJ1-2; 9 bases are a match to TRBD1. Germline V lookup: CDR1 SGHTA, CDR2 FQGTGA. This CDR3 comprises 14 residues. V lost 7 bases, J lost 2 bases, and 5 bases stayed unmatched. The CDR3 DNA reads TGTGCCAGCACCCCCGGGACAGGGAACTATGGCTACACCTTC. Translation: CASTPGTGNYGYTF.

The chain links TRBV30 to TRBJ2-7; TRBD1 might be the D (6 bases). The CDR3 is made up of 14 amino acids. Trimming left V 0 bases short and J 4 bases short, with 13 bases between. From germline, CDR1 is GTSNPN and CDR2 SVGIG (reference sequence). The CDR3 DNA is TGTGCCTGGAGTGTACTACAGGGCGCTTACGAGCAGTACTTC. Amino acids: CAWSVLQGAYEQYF.

J is TRBJ1-2 and V is TRBV13, with 9 bases that match TRBD1. There are 17 residues in the CDR3. The germline CDR1 and CDR2 sequences are PRHDT and FYEKMQ (reference sequence). V was pared by 5 bases and J by 2 bases, with 12 bases of the junction left unmatched. The CDR3, as DNA: TGTGCCAGCAGCCTACTTAGGGGCGACAGGGGGAACTATGGCTACACCTTC. It yields the protein CASSLLRGDRGNYGYTF.

This chain joins TRBV4-3 and TRBJ2-3; D call uncertain. Germline V gene data show CDR1 as LGHNA and CDR2 as YSLEER. V was clipped by 5 bases and J by 2 bases, with 14 bases between them. This CDR3 has 15 residues. CDR3: CASSYRAQNTDTQYF. CDR3 sequence (DNA): TGCGCCAGCAGCTACAGAGCACAGAACACAGATACGCAGTATTTT.

The CDR3 DNA follows: TGTGCCAGCTCACCTTCACTAGCGAGGTCCTCCTACGAGCAGTACTTC. Protein product: CASSPSLARSSYEQYF. V usage is TRBV18 and J usage is TRBJ2-7, with 7 positions matching TRBD2. From germline, CDR1 is KGHSH and CDR2 LQKENI. There are 16 residues in the CDR3. J gave up 0 bases and V 3 bases, and 8 bases lay outside the gene matches.

The chain has TRBV7-8 and TRBJ1-1, with 7 positions matching TRBD1. CDR3 length equals 14 residues. V shed 3 bases and J 6 bases; nucleotides not matched to a gene: 7. Germline CDR1 SGHVS, CDR2 FQNEAQ. CDR3 sequence: CASSFLTGDSEAFF. CDR3 coding DNA: TGTGCCAGCAGCTTCCTTACAGGGGATTCTGAAGCTTTCTTT.

This chain connects TRBV10-3 to TRBJ1-4; 9 bases line up with TRBD1. This CDR3 is built from 15 residues. The germline V gene encodes CDR1 ENHRY and CDR2 SYGVKD. V shed 2 bases, J shed 8 bases, and the junction held 6 bases outside the gene matches. The CDR3 sequence: CAISERQGVGEKLFF. The DNA for the CDR3 is TGTGCCATCAGTGAGCGACAGGGGGTTGGGGAAAAACTGTTTTTT.

V and J are TRBV9 and TRBJ1-2; D is undetermined. Germline V gene data show CDR1 as SGDLS and CDR2 as YYNGEE. The CDR3 loop spans 14 amino acids. V was cut by 3 bases and J by 4 bases, with 13 bases left in between. In DNA, the CDR3 is TGTGCCAGCAGCGGAACTTCTTATCGCTATGGCTACACCTTC. It encodes CASSGTSYRYGYTF.

This chain connects TRBV19 to TRBJ1-1; D is perhaps TRBD1 (5 bases). Trimming left V 7 bases short and J 1 base short, with 19 bases between. The CDR3 spans 16 residues. Germline V gene lookup returns CDR1 LNHDA and CDR2 SQIVND (reference sequence). In DNA, the CDR3 is TGTGCCAGTACCAAGGGACTGGGCCGTTCGAACACTGAAGCTTTCTTT. The encoded protein is CASTKGLGRSNTEAFF.

The sample holds one count of this clone. The genes are TRBV7-2 and TRBJ2-7; D unclear. Germline loops: CDR1 SGHTA, CDR2 FQGNSA. Trimming left V 3 bases short and J 3 bases short, with 15 bases between. This CDR3 region has 15 residues. The CDR3 DNA is TGTGCCAGCAGCTTGGGCGTAACTGGATTCTACGAGCAGTACTTC. Protein product: CASSLGVTGFYEQYF.

The chain recombines TRBV7-9 with TRBJ2-1; 9 bases agree with TRBD2. This CDR3 has 17 amino acids. J was trimmed by 4 bases and V by 5 bases; bases with no gene match: 12. The germline gives CDR1 SEHNR, CDR2 FQNEAQ (reference sequence). Written as DNA, the CDR3 is TGTGCCAGCAGCAGACCTTATATAGCGGGGGTGTACAATGAGCAGTTCTTC. Translating it yields CASSRPYIAGVYNEQFF.

The gene calls are TRBV18 and TRBJ1-1, with 7 positions matching TRBD1. The CDR3 extends over 13 amino acids. The V and J ends lost 9 bases and 3 bases, in that order; junction bases with no gene match: 7. The V gene's germline CDR1 is KGHSH and CDR2 LQKENI. In DNA, the CDR3 is TGTGCCAGTGAGCAGGGGGAAGACACTGAAGCTTTCTTT. Translating it yields CASEQGEDTEAFF.